This record looks at one TCR beta chain sequence and its context. Its antigen is not known. This CDR3 is built from 16 residues. With 4 bases clipped from V and 4 bases from J, the junction kept 9 bases outside the gene matches. In germline, CDR1 is SGHRS, CDR2 YFSETQ. These data belong to a study of blood T cells in healthy people across ages. Total RNA was extracted at no less than 6 micrograms per sample. Regarding the study as a whole: Long-lived donors carried more naive CD4+ cells and greater diversity than aged donors. TCR beta diversity was tightly associated with the proportion of naive T cells. Significant beta diversity loss was already apparent by age roughly 38, declining roughly linearly.

The authors ran a second PCR of roughly 6 to 12 cycles using a sample-barcoded 5' primer and a J-beta primer mix. From the 5' RACE reads, TCRdb called clonotypes with MiXCR, one entry per CDR3 protein. The sample has about 400,000 distinct CDR3 sequences; about 52% are singletons. The clonotype comes from a man aged 60 to 69 in good health. Sequencing used blood. The rearrangement joins TRBV5-1 to TRBJ2-1; 9 bases match TRBD2. The CDR3 DNA reads as TGCGCCAGCAGCGCTCACGTAGCGGGGGTTTACAATGAGCAGTTCTTC. Translating gives CASSAHVAGVYNEQFF.